A single sample gave rise to the 10 T cell receptor beta chains below, sequenced in a study of T cells in Graves' hyperthyroidism and ophthalmopathy (dated by TCRdb to the late 2010s). Libraries came from multiplex PCR. The sample was run on an Illumina HiSeq 2000. Amplification of TCR beta CDR3 regions was carried out from RNA transcripts. The TCR CDR3 was subjected to a first round of RT-PCR using the HTBI primer set and the Qiagen OneStep RT-PCR kit. In-frame beta chains were kept once TCRdb had trimmed the public reads at Q25 with fastp and called clones with MiXCR. Records with the same CDR3 protein are collapsed into one entry carrying the most frequent genes and DNA. Present in this sample are nearly 600,000 distinct CDR3 sequences, about 15% of which were seen just once. The ten biggest clones cover 5.8% of the sample. The sequencing sample was made of blood. The receptor source for this set is a woman in her thirties with Graves' hyperthyroidism that later progressed to Graves' ophthalmopathy.

With regard to this clonotype: This may arise from a read error, as a much more abundant clone is one base away. CDR3 nucleotide sequence: TGCAGCCCAAGGGGGGCAGGGGGGTTCATGAACACTGAAGCTTTGTTT. Translation: CSPRGAGGFMNTEALF. The V gene is TRBV20-1, the J gene TRBJ1-1, with TRBD1 identical over 7 bases. Germline V lookup: CDR1 DFQATT, CDR2 SNEGSKA (reference sequence). This CDR3 has 16 amino acids.

There are many counts of this clonotype. The chain couples TRBV3-1 to TRBJ1-4, with D unresolved. The germline V gene encodes CDR1 LGHDT and CDR2 YNNKEL (reference sequence). This CDR3 spans 14 amino acids. The V end lost 5 bases, the J end lost 3 bases, and 10 bases lay between the germline ends. The CDR3 region is CASSWREANEKLFF. The CDR3 DNA reads as TGTGCCAGCAGCTGGCGGGAGGCTAATGAAAAACTGTTTTTT.

The chain joins TRBV30 to TRBJ2-1; no clear D gene. The V gene's germline CDR1 is GTSNPN and CDR2 SVGIG (reference sequence). V lost 4 bases and J 2 bases, leaving 15 bases between the germline ends. There are 15 residues in the CDR3. The CDR3 sequence: CAWTEARKTYNEQFF. The CDR3 nucleotides are TGTGCCTGGACTGAGGCGCGGAAAACCTACAATGAGCAGTTCTTC.

Many counts were recorded for this clonotype. The CDR3 here is CAWSQETGIGGYTF. DNA of the CDR3: TGTGCCTGGAGCCAGGAGACAGGGATTGGTGGCTACACCTTC. This chain joins TRBV30 and TRBJ1-2; 7 bases match TRBD1. Germline V gene sequence: CDR1 GTSNPN, CDR2 SVGIG (reference sequence). This CDR3 spans 14 amino acids. The J segment lost 7 bases and the V segment lost 3 bases, leaving 11 bases of the junction unmatched.

The chain joins TRBV28 to TRBJ2-7, with TRBD2 matching over 12 bases. The CDR3 is 19 amino acids. The V segment lost 1 base and the J segment 0 bases; nucleotides outside the gene matches: 10. Germline loops: CDR1 MDHEN, CDR2 SYDVKM. CDR3 nucleotides: TGTGCCAGCAGTTTATTGCCTAGCGGGAGGGTTAGCTCCTCCTACGAGCAGTACTTC. It is translated as CASSLLPSGRVSSSYEQYF.

The sample holds many counts of this clonotype. V usage is TRBV12-3 or TRBV12-4 and J usage is TRBJ1-6; TRBD1 might be the D (5 bases). The CDR3 is made up of 16 amino acids. Deletions cut 4 bases from V and 0 bases from J, with 10 bases between. The CDR3 is CASSSGPSSYNSPLHF. Written as DNA, the CDR3 is TGTGCCAGCAGTTCAGGGCCTAGCTCCTATAATTCACCCCTCCACTTT.

The chain uses TRBV20-1 and TRBJ2-3; maybe TRBD2 (6 bases). Germline V CDR1 and CDR2: DFQATT, SNEGSKA (reference sequence). This CDR3 comprises 15 residues. Trimming removed 3 bases at V and 2 bases at J, with 15 bases between. The CDR3, as DNA: TGCAGTGCTAGCAACCGGGACTCGCCCACAGATACGCAGTATTTT. Translated, it gives CSASNRDSPTDTQYF.

This clonotype has a count of ten or more. The chain recombines TRBV7-8 with TRBJ2-3; D is possibly TRBD1 (6 bases). The CDR3 consists of 16 residues. Germline V lookup: CDR1 SGHVS, CDR2 FQNEAQ. The V and J ends lost 5 bases and 3 bases respectively, with 18 bases between them. As DNA, the CDR3 is TGTGCCAGCAGCCTTAGAGGGGGAGTGATGACAGATACGCAGTATTTT. Translation gives CASSLRGGVMTDTQYF.

This clonotype was counted many times. The chain combines TRBV10-3 with TRBJ1-6; possibly TRBD1 for D (5 bases). V was cut by 6 bases and J by 8 bases, with 11 bases left in between. The V gene's germline CDR1 is ENHRY and CDR2 SYGVKD. The CDR3 is 13 amino acids. Here the CDR3 DNA reads TGTGCCATCAGGGACCCCAGGGATTCACCCCTCCACTTT. It yields the protein CAIRDPRDSPLHF.

The table lists this clonotype with many counts. The DNA of the CDR3 is TGCAGTGCTACCCAGGAATATAGCAATCAGCCCCAGCATTTT. Translation gives CSATQEYSNQPQHF. The chain combines TRBV20-1 with TRBJ1-5; D remains unclear. Looked up from germline, CDR1 is DFQATT and CDR2 is SNEGSKA (reference sequence). V was clipped by 4 bases and J by 0 bases, with 10 bases between them. The CDR3 sequence is 14 residues long.